Reported below is one T cell receptor beta chain. The CDR3 loop spans 14 amino acids. Germline values: CDR1 MNHNY, CDR2 SVGAGI (reference sequence). Trimming removed 2 bases from V and 10 bases from J, with 12 bases in between. TCRdb's copy holds only in-frame clones and misses some; the assay was immunoSEQ multiplex PCR. The data show roughly 300,000 clones, with 90% to 95% seen just once and 2.2% held by the top ten. The data originate from a study of blood T cell repertoires in COVID-19. The overall study: The United States, Italy and Spain provided the acute and convalescent COVID-19 samples.

The chain couples TRBV6-6 to TRBJ1-6; possibly TRBD1 for D (6 bases). The source material was peripheral blood. This receptor was taken from a woman aged 25 to 45 with COVID-19, enrolled during active disease. The CDR3 here is CASSYQTGNSPLHF. The CDR3 DNA sequence: TGTGCCAGCAGTTACCAAACAGGGAACTCACCCCTCCACTTT.